The present entry profiles one TCR beta chain with its context. The record originates from a study of control samples from healthy donors and cancer patients. Looked up from germline, CDR1 is SGHVT and CDR2 is SQSDAQ. V was cut by 2 bases and J by 3 bases, with 11 bases left in between. The CDR3 has 15 amino acids. Assay: immunoSEQ multiplex PCR; the TCRdb copy retains only in-frame clones and omits some. This table holds around 140,000 clones, 80% to 95% found once. This receptor was identified in a man between 18 and 29 years old in good health. Sequenced input: blood. V and J are TRBV7-4 and TRBJ1-5; no clear D. In DNA, the CDR3 is TGTGCCAGCAGCTTACTGCGGGGTTTCAATCAGCCCCAGCATTTT. Protein product: CASSLLRGFNQPQHF.